This TCR beta chain was sequenced during a study of T cells in localized non-small cell lung cancer. This clone was counted a few times. Antigen unknown. Relative to the germline gene, one junction end is altered; a read error may explain this. Findings and caveats of the study: Among blood samples, higher T cell density accompanied longer overall survival. Turning up in adjacent lung were a median approximately 60 of the top 100 tumor clones. The study sequenced only one region of the tumor. As a result, intratumor heterogeneity could not be excluded and remains possible.

The germline V gene encodes CDR1 MNHNY and CDR2 SVGAGI (reference sequence). There are 11 residues in the CDR3. Measured with immunoSEQ multiplex PCR; TCRdb has only the in-frame clones, and not every one. Of approximately 34,000 clones in the sample, 70% to 90% were seen once. The origin of this receptor is a woman aged 40-70 years with stage I lung adenocarcinoma. Sequencing was performed on peripheral blood, taken before any cancer treatment. The chain uses TRBV6-6 and TRBJ1-2, with D unclear. The CDR3 sequence is CASSYGSGALF. CDR3 DNA sequence: TGTGCCAGCAGTTATGGCTCGGGTGCCTTATTC.